Described below is a single T cell receptor beta chain sequence and its context. Its antigen target is currently unknown. Per-nucleotide qualities are absent, and no much larger clonotype sits a single base away. From cysteine to phenylalanine, the CDR3 is 14 amino acids long. Only the CDR3 part of the read is kept: 42 bases, read in frame from the first base. The germline V gene supplies CDR1 MDHEN and CDR2 SYDVKM. V loses 6 bases of germline sequence and J loses 2 bases, and the interval between the two ends is 10 bases. This sample was included in a study of blood T cell repertoires in COVID-19 (dated by TCRdb to about 2020). The study in broad terms: Collaborator samples came from the United States, Italy and Spain and covered acute and convalescent phases of COVID-19. Sample metadata almost always included a de-identified subject ID, COVID-19 status, age in years and sex. The material from the prospective study consisted of cDNA or gDNA derived from T cells, B-cell-depleted T cells, or PBMCs. Where HLA class I and class II types were available, the types were taken from metadata supplied by the sample provider, not from assay-based typing. Subjects who had been exposed to COVID-19, were actively infected with it, or had recovered from it provided the deeply sampled blood TCRbeta repertoires that made up the dataset. Samples were obtained from the ongoing ImmuneRACE study (first 160 participants) and from over 1,000 subjects provided by 6 global collaborators. A freely available public database, intended as a resource for researchers studying the immune response to SARS-CoV-2, is where the repertoires were released. Here is what the overall study found, with its caveats: The amount of clinical and demographic metadata varied by source and participant and was provided uncurated.

Whole blood was collected in K2EDTA tubes by collaborating institutions according to the institutions' own protocols. For TCRbeta analysis, collaborators shipped samples in one of three forms: frozen whole blood, isolated PBMCs, or DNA extracted from either of those sample types. TCRbeta CDR3 regions were amplified from genomic DNA using the immunoSEQ Assay, a bias-controlled multiplex PCR. Regarding the original processing steps: The number of nucleated cells in each sample was estimated from the amplification of reference gene primers within the assay. To quantify the absolute abundance of each unique TCRbeta CDR3 rearrangement, sequence reads were collapsed and filtered. For each sample, productive Simpson clonality was calculated by taking the square root of Simpson's diversity index across productive rearrangements. TCRdb carries this immuneACCESS record with in-frame sequences only. Its versions omit some clonotypes, under half of them owing to an unresolved V gene in the studies checked, with the rest unexplained. Clone size and V and J calls were adopted from that table, with D and trimming inferred from the DNA. The table for this sample lists 99,000 or so clones; about 80% of them were counted only once. In total, the top ten clones hold roughly a fifth of the sample.

This receptor was taken from a woman between 65 and 79 years old with acute or convalescent COVID-19. The sequence joins TRBV28 to TRBJ2-2, with TRBD2 as a weak D call on 6 bases. The sample was peripheral blood. The DNA is as follows: TGTGCCAGCAGGCGGGACCTTAACACCGGGGAGCTGTTTTTT. Its product reads: CASRRDLNTGELFF.